Presented here are 20 T cell receptor beta chains from one specimen sequenced in a study of blood T cell repertoires in COVID-19. The table came from immunoSEQ multiplex PCR; TCRdb's copy has only in-frame clones and leaves some out. The repertoire includes approximately 160,000 clones, about 88% of them detected once, and under 9.5% sits in the top ten. The sample consisted of PBMCs or T cells enriched from blood (not recorded which). The receptors shown here come from a man in his fifties or sixties who had recovered from COVID-19.

The chain employs TRBV27 and TRBJ2-7, with a tentative D call TRBD1 (6 bases). Per germline, CDR1 MNHEY and CDR2 SMNVEV (reference sequence). V lost 2 bases, J lost 3 bases, and 14 bases lay in between. The CDR3 consists of 15 residues. The CDR3 DNA follows: TGTGCCAGCAGTTTAAGCGGACAGACCGACTACGAGCAGTACTTC. This codes for CASSLSGQTDYEQYF.

This chain connects TRBV5-4 to TRBJ1-5; D is unclear. This CDR3 is 13 amino acids long. The germline gives CDR1 SGHNT, CDR2 YYREEE (reference sequence). Trimming left V 3 bases short and J 7 bases short, with 11 bases between. The CDR3 reads CASSSDTTQPQHF. The CDR3, as DNA: TGTGCCAGCAGCTCAGACACGACCCAGCCCCAGCATTTT.

The CDR3 here is CASSQDRAGGLTQYF. The CDR3 DNA is TGCGCCAGCAGCCAAGATCGCGCCGGGGGTTTGACCCAGTACTTC. V usage is TRBV4-3 and J usage is TRBJ2-5; possible D gene TRBD2, 6 bases. Germline V gene sequence: CDR1 LGHNA, CDR2 YSLEER. V lost 0 bases and J 7 bases, leaving 15 bases between the germline ends. The CDR3 covers 15 residues.

The chain combines TRBV5-6 with TRBJ2-5; TRBD2 aligns across 7 bases. The germline V gene encodes CDR1 SGHDT and CDR2 YYEEEE. This CDR3 has 15 residues. V trimming: 4 bases; J trimming: 0 bases; junction bases outside the gene matches: 6. In DNA form, the CDR3 reads TGTGCCAGCAGCCCCCCCGGGGGGTACCAAGAGACCCAGTACTTC. Protein: CASSPPGGYQETQYF.

V usage is TRBV20-1 and J usage is TRBJ1-5; a possible D gene is TRBD1 (5 bases). With 3 bases removed from V and 2 bases from J, the gap between germline ends came to 11 bases. The germline V gene has CDR1 DFQATT and CDR2 SNEGSKA (reference sequence). The CDR3 has 14 residues. CDR3 amino acids: CSASLGGGNQPQHF. As DNA, the CDR3 is TGCAGTGCTAGTTTGGGAGGGGGCAATCAGCCCCAGCATTTT.

The chain links TRBV6-5 to TRBJ1-1; D call uncertain. With 6 bases removed from V and 10 bases from J, the gap between germline ends came to 12 bases. This CDR3 is built from 11 residues. CDR1 MNHEY and CDR2 SVGAGI come from the germline V gene. The DNA for the CDR3 is TGTGCCAGCAGCGATCAGGTTGGAGCTTTCTTT. This translates into CASSDQVGAFF.

V is TRBV5-1 and J is TRBJ2-5; 7 bases are a match to TRBD2. The length of the CDR3 is 16 residues. J lost 1 base, V lost 0 bases, and 6 bases had no gene match. Germline V CDR1 and CDR2: SGHRS, YFSETQ. In nucleotides, the CDR3 is TGCGCCAGCAGCTTGGGTCGCGGGGGATCCCAAGAGACCCAGTACTTC. Protein product: CASSLGRGGSQETQYF.

The chain recombines TRBV7-3 with TRBJ2-1; 11 bases map to TRBD2. This CDR3 region has 18 residues. The V and J ends lost 0 bases and 6 bases, in that order; junction bases with no gene match: 10. CDR1 and CDR2 (germline): SGHTA, FQGTGA. This chain's CDR3 is CASSLTPTLAGALNEQFF. CDR3 DNA sequence: TGTGCCAGCAGCTTAACTCCCACACTAGCGGGGGCCCTCAATGAGCAGTTCTTC.

The chain uses TRBV6-6 and TRBJ1-5; TRBD1 agrees at 7 bases. The germline CDR1 and CDR2 sequences are MNHNY and SVGAGI (reference sequence). The CDR3 totals 15 residues. J lost 0 bases, V lost 7 bases, and 6 bases had no gene match. The CDR3 sequence is CASKSGGTSNQPQHF. In DNA form, the CDR3 reads TGTGCCAGCAAATCAGGGGGGACTAGCAATCAGCCCCAGCATTTT.

The chain joins TRBV9 to TRBJ1-1; D possibly corresponds to TRBD1 (6 bases). The germline CDR1 and CDR2 sequences are SGDLS and YYNGEE. The CDR3 has 13 residues. Deletions cut 8 bases from V and 0 bases from J, with 11 bases between. CDR3 residues: CASQGQMNTEAFF. The CDR3 nucleotides read TGTGCCAGTCAGGGACAAATGAACACTGAAGCTTTCTTT.

The gene calls are TRBV4-2 and TRBJ1-3; no definite D call. Per germline, CDR1 LGHNA and CDR2 YNFKEQ. V was trimmed by 2 bases and J by 0 bases, leaving 8 bases between them. This CDR3 is 15 amino acids long. Written as DNA, the CDR3 is TGTGCCAGCAGCCAACCGACTGGCTCTGGAAACACCATATATTTT. It translates to CASSQPTGSGNTIYF.

This chain links TRBV19 with TRBJ1-5; a weak D match, TRBD1 (5 bases). V was clipped by 2 bases and J by 6 bases, with 14 bases between them. The CDR3 extends over 15 amino acids. Germline CDR1 is LNHDA and CDR2 is SQIVND (reference sequence). The CDR3 loop reads CASSIMRGGGQPQHF. In DNA, the CDR3 is TGTGCCAGTAGTATAATGCGGGGTGGGGGTCAGCCCCAGCATTTT.

The chain recombines TRBV25-1 with TRBJ2-1; 13 bases line up with TRBD2. The CDR3 is 15 amino acids. V was pared by 7 bases and J by 8 bases, with 8 bases of the junction left unmatched. Per germline, CDR1 MGHDK and CDR2 SYGVNS. The CDR3: CASTTSGGASDEQFF. The DNA of the CDR3 is TGTGCCAGCACTACTAGCGGGGGGGCCTCCGATGAGCAGTTCTTC.

This clone was counted only a few times. V is TRBV5-1 and J is TRBJ1-4, with a weak D call TRBD1 (5 bases). V dropped 1 base and J dropped 0 bases, with 22 bases sitting between them. Germline CDR1 is SGHRS and CDR2 is YFSETQ. This CDR3 region has 20 residues. CDR3 DNA sequence: TGCGCCAGCAGCTTGTACGGCGGGGCCAGTACGGGAGCAACTAATGAAAAACTGTTTTTT. Translated, it gives CASSLYGGASTGATNEKLFF.

The V call is TRBV2, the J call TRBJ1-4; D unresolved. The V gene lost 5 bases and the J gene lost 3 bases, with 13 bases spanning the gap. The CDR3 sequence is 15 residues long. Germline V gene data show CDR1 as SNHLY and CDR2 as FYNNEI. CDR3 DNA: TGTGCCAGCAGTTTCTCGGGTCGGGCTAATGAAAAACTGTTTTTT. This sequence encodes CASSFSGRANEKLFF.

DNA for the CDR3: TGTGCCAGCATCTTTGGCGGGGGGGAGCTGTTTTTT. Its protein product is CASIFGGGELFF. The rearrangement uses TRBV12-3 or TRBV12-4 and TRBJ2-2; a possible D gene is TRBD2 (5 bases). V shed 7 bases and J shed 8 bases, with 11 bases lying between them. The CDR3 is 12 residues long.

The J gene is TRBJ1-1, the V gene TRBV29-1; D might be TRBD1 (5 bases). V lost 3 bases, J lost 1 base, and 9 bases lay in between. The CDR3 spans 13 residues. From germline, CDR1 is SQVTM and CDR2 ANQGSEA. This CDR3 is CSVEGGGNTEAFF. The DNA for the CDR3 is TGCAGCGTTGAGGGGGGAGGGAACACTGAAGCTTTCTTT.

J is TRBJ2-3 and V is TRBV5-4; unclear D gene. The germline V gene has CDR1 SGHNT and CDR2 YYREEE (reference sequence). CDR3 length: 16 residues. The V and J ends lost 3 bases and 0 bases respectively, with 14 bases between them. CDR3 residues: CASSSGEGSSTDTQYF. Here the CDR3 DNA reads TGTGCCAGCAGCTCCGGAGAAGGATCTAGCACAGATACGCAGTATTTT.

The rearrangement links TRBV4-2 to TRBJ1-2, with D tentatively TRBD1 (5 bases). Germline V gene lookup returns CDR1 LGHNA and CDR2 YNFKEQ. Trimming took 0 bases from V and 7 from J, leaving 15 bases between them. The CDR3 is 15 residues long. CDR3 DNA sequence: TGTGCCAGCAGCCAAGATCCGGGGGTGCGAGTTGGCTACACCTTC. The encoded protein is CASSQDPGVRVGYTF.

V gene TRBV30 combines with J gene TRBJ1-1, with D hard to call. The CDR3 covers 13 residues. V was shortened by 0 bases and J by 6 bases, with 11 bases between the two germline ends. The germline V gene has CDR1 GTSNPN and CDR2 SVGIG (reference sequence). Written as DNA, the CDR3 is TGTGCCTGGAGTGTTGAGCGTTCTGCTGAAGCTTTCTTT. Its protein product is CAWSVERSAEAFF.